This T cell receptor beta chain was identified in a study of blood T cells in healthy people across ages. Study-wide results and caveats: Observed TCR beta diversity per million T cells went down as age went up. This fall followed a roughly linear course with age.

The table lists this clonotype with a few counts. Antigen unknown. Primed by a sample-barcoded 5' primer and a J-beta primer mix, a second PCR proceeded for 7 to 11 cycles. TCRdb passed the 5' RACE reads through MiXCR, listing each CDR3 protein once. Among 1.5 million or so distinct CDR3 sequences, about 40% were seen once, and the ten largest hold approximately 7.9%. Each sample provided at least 6 micrograms of extracted total RNA. Sequencing was carried out using blood. The sequence was obtained from a woman aged 18-35 years in good health.

In DNA, the CDR3 is TGTGCCAGCAGGTCCGAGGGGCGCTTTGGAAACACCATATATTTT. Its protein product is CASRSEGRFGNTIYF. This sequence joins TRBV6-2 or TRBV6-3 and TRBJ1-3; possible D gene TRBD1, 5 bases. V dropped 6 bases and J dropped 3 bases, with 15 bases sitting between them. This CDR3 has 15 residues. CDR1 and CDR2 from the germline V gene are MNHEY and SVGEGT.